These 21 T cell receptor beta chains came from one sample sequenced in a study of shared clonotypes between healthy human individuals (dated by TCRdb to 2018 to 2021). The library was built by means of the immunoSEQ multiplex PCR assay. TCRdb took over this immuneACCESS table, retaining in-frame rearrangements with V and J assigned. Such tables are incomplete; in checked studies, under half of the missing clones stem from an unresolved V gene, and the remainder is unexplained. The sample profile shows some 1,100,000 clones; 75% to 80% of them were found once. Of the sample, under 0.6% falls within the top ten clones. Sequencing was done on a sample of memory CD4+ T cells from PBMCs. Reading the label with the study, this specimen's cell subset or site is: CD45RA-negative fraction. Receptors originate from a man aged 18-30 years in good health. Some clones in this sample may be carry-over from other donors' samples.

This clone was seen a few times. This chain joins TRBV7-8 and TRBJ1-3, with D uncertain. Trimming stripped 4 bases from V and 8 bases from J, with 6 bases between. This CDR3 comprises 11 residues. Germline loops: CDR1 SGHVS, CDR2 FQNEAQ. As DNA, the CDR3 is TGTGCCAGCAGCTCAGTACACACCATATATTTT. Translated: CASSSVHTIYF.

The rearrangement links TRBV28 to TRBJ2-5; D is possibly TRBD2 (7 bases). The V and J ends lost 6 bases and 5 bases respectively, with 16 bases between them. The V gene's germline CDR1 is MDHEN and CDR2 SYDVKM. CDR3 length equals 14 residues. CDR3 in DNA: TGTGCCAGCAGAAATCGGGGGGCCGTCGAGACCCAGTACTTC. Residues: CASRNRGAVETQYF.

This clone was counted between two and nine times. In DNA, the CDR3 is TGTGCCAGCTCACGGGCCGCCTCGAACACCGGGGAGCTGTTTTTT. Translated, it gives CASSRAASNTGELFF. The gene calls are TRBV18 and TRBJ2-2; D is undetermined. V was trimmed by 4 bases and J by 0 bases, leaving 9 bases between them. Germline V lookup: CDR1 KGHSH, CDR2 LQKENI. This CDR3 has 15 residues.

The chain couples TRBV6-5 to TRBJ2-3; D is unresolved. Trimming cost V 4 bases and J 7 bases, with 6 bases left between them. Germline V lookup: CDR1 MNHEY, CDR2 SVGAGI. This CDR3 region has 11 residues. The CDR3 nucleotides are TGTGCCAGCAGTTCCGCGAATACGCAGTATTTT. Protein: CASSSANTQYF.

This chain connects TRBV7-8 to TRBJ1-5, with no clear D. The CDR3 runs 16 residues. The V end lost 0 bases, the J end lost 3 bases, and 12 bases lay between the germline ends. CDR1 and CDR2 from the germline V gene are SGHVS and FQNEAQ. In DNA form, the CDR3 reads TGTGCCAGCAGCTTAGCAAGCGGAGCCCTCAATCAGCCCCAGCATTTT. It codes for CASSLASGALNQPQHF. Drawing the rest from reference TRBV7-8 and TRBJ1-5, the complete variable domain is GAGVSQSPRYKVAKRGQDVALRCDPISGHVSLFWYQQALGQGPEFLTYFQNEAQLDKSGLPSDRFFAERPEGSVSTLKIQRTQQEDSAVYLCASSLASGALNQPQHFGDGTRLSIL.

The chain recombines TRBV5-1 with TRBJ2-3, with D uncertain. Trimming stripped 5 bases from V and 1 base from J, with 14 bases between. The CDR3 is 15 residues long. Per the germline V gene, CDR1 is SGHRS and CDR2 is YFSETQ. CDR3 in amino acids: CASRRSVMGTDTQYF. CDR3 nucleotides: TGCGCCAGCAGGCGGAGTGTCATGGGCACAGATACGCAGTATTTT.

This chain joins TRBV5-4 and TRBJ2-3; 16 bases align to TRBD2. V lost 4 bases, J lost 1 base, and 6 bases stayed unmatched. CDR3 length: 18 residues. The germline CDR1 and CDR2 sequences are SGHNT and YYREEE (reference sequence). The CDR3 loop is CASSVGLAGGKGTDTQYF. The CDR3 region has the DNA TGTGCCAGCAGCGTGGGACTAGCGGGAGGGAAAGGCACAGATACGCAGTATTTT. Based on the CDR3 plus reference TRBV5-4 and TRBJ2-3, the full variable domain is ETGVTQSPTHLIKTRGQQVTLRCSSQSGHNTVSWYQQALGQGPQFIFQYYREEENGRGNFPPRFSGLQFPNYSSELNVNALELDDSALYLCASSVGLAGGKGTDTQYFGPGTRLTVL.

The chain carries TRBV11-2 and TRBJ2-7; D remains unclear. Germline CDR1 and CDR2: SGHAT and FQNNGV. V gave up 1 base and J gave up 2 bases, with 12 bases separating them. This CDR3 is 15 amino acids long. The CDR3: CASSLALYGAYEQYF. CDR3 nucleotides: TGTGCCAGCAGCTTAGCCCTCTATGGGGCCTACGAGCAGTACTTC. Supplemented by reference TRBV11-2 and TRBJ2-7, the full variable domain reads EAGVAQSPRYKIIEKRQSVAFWCNPISGHATLYWYQQILGQGPKLLIQFQNNGVVDDSQLPKDRFSAERLKGVDSTLKIQPAKLEDSAVYLCASSLALYGAYEQYFGPGTRLTVT.

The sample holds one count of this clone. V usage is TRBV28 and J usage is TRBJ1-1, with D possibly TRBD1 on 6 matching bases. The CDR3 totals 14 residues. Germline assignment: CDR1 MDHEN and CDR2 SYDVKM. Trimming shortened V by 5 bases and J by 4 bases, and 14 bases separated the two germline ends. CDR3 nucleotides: TGTGCCAGCAGTCCTACCCACAGGGCCACTGAAGCTTTCTTT. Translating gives CASSPTHRATEAFF.

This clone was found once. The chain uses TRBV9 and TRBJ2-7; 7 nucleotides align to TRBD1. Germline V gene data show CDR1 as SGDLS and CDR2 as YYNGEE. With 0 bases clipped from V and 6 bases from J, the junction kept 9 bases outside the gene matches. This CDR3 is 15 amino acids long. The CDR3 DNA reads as TGTGCCAGCAGCGTAGCCCGAGACAGGGACGGCGAGCAGTACTTC. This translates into CASSVARDRDGEQYF.

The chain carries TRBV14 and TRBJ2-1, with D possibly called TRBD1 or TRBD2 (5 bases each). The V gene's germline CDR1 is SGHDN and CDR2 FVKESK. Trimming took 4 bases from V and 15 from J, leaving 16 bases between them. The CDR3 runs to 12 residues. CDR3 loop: CASSPRLGRRFF. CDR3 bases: TGTGCCAGCAGCCCCCGTTTGGGACGTCGGTTCTTC.

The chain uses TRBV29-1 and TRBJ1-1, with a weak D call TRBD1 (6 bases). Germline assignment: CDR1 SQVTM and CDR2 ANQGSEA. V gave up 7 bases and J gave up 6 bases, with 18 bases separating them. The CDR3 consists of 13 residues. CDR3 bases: TGCAGCGCCAAAGGCAGTAGGGGGGCTGAAGCTTTCTTT. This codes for CSAKGSRGAEAFF.

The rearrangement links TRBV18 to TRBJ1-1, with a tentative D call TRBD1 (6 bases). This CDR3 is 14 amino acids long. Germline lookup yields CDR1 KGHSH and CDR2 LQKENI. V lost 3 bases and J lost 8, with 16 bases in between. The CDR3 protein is CASSPRVDGTEAFF. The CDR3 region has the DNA TGTGCCAGCTCACCCCGGGTGGACGGGACAGAAGCTTTCTTT.

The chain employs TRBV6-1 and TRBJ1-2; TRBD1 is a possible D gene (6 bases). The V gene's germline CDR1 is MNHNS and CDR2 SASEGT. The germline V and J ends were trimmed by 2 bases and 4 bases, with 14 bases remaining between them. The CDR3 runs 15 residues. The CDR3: CASSERGGNPYGYTF. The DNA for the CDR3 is TGTGCCAGCAGTGAAAGGGGGGGGAACCCCTATGGCTACACCTTC.

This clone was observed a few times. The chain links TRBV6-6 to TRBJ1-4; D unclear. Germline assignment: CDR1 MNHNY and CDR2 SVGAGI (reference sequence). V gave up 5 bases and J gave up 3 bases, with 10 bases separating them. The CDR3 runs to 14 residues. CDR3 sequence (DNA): TGTGCCAGCAGTCCCGGACTGCCTAATGAAAAACTGTTTTTT. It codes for CASSPGLPNEKLFF.

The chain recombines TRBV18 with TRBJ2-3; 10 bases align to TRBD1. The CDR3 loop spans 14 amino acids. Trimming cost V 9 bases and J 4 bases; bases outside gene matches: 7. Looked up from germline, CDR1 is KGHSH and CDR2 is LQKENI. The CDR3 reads CASCGQGGPDTQYF. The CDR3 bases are TGTGCCAGTTGTGGACAGGGGGGTCCAGATACGCAGTATTTT.

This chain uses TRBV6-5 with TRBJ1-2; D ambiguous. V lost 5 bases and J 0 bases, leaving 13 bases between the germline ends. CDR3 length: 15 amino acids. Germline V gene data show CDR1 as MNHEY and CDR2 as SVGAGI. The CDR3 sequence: CASSGPRSANYGYTF. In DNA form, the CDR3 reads TGTGCCAGCAGTGGTCCGAGAAGTGCTAACTATGGCTACACCTTC.

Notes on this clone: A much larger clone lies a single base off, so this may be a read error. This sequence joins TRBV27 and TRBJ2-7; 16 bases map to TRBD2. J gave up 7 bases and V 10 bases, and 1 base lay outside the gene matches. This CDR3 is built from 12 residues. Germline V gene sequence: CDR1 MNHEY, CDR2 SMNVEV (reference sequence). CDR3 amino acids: CATGLAGGEQYF. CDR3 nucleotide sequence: TGTGCCACGGGACTAGCGGGAGGGGAGCAGTACTTC.

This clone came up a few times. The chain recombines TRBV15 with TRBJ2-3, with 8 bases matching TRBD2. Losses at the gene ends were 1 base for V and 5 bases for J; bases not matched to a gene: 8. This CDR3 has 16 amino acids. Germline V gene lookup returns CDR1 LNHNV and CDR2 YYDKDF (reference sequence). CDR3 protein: CATSRVLAGQGDTQYF. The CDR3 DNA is TGTGCCACCAGCAGAGTGCTAGCGGGCCAGGGAGATACGCAGTATTTT.

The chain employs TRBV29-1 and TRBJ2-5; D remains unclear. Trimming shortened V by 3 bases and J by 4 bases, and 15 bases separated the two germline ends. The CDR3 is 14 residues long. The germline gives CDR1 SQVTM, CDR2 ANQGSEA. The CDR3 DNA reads TGCAGCGTTGATCACCCTCGAGACCCAGAGACCCAGTACTTC. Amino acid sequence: CSVDHPRDPETQYF.

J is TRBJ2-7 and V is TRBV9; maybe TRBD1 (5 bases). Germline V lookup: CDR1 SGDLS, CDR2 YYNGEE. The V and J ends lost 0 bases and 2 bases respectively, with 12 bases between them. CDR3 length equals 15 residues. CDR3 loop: CASSVGQRFPYEQYF. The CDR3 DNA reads TGTGCCAGCAGCGTAGGACAGAGATTCCCCTACGAGCAGTACTTC.